What follows are 6 T cell receptor beta chains derived from one specimen sequenced in a study of Graves' ophthalmopathy and Graves' hyperthyroidism (dated by TCRdb to 2016 to 2019). The sequencer was an Illumina HiSeq 2000. For repertoire sequencing, the TCR beta CDR3 regions were amplified from RNA transcripts. HTBI primers and the Qiagen OneStep RT-PCR kit were used in a first-round RT-PCR, which was followed by a second-round multiplex PCR, size selection and purification. TCRdb reprocessing: public reads trimmed at Q25 with fastp, clones called with MiXCR, in-frame beta chains kept. Duplicate CDR3 protein sequences are folded into a single record with the most common DNA and genes. This sample is represented by roughly 1.1 million distinct CDR3 sequences; 35% to 40% of them were singletons. The ten biggest clones cover roughly 10% of the sample. The sample was peripheral blood or thyroid tissue (not recorded which). The receptors derive from an adult man with Graves' hyperthyroidism.

This chain links TRBV2 with TRBJ2-4; D might be TRBD1 or TRBD2, each matching 6 bases. Germline assignment: CDR1 SNHLY and CDR2 FYNNEI. V was pared by 1 base and J by 0 bases, with 10 bases between. The length of the CDR3 is 16 residues. CDR3 bases: TGTGCCAGCAGTGAAGGGAGGGGGATAGCCAAAAACATTCAGTACTTC. This encodes CASSEGRGIAKNIQYF.

The rearrangement uses TRBV9 and TRBJ2-7; 7 bases align to TRBD1. Germline V lookup: CDR1 SGDLS, CDR2 YYNGEE. The CDR3 has 14 residues. Trimming cost V 0 bases and J 4 bases; bases outside gene matches: 4. The CDR3 here is CASSVGGQDYEQYF. In DNA form, the CDR3 reads TGTGCCAGCAGCGTAGGTGGACAGGATTACGAGCAGTACTTC.

The V call is TRBV7-8, the J call TRBJ2-2; tentatively, D is TRBD2 (5 bases). The CDR3 is 15 residues long. V was cut by 4 bases and J by 6 bases, with 15 bases left in between. Germline V CDR1 and CDR2: SGHVS, FQNEAQ. DNA of the CDR3: TGTGCCAGCAGCTCTTGGGCGAGCGGATCCGGGGAGCTGTTTTTT. Translating it yields CASSSWASGSGELFF.

This clonotype showed up many times. V usage is TRBV15 and J usage is TRBJ2-6; the D gene could be TRBD1 or TRBD2 (5 bases each). The CDR3 consists of 17 residues. Germline-derived CDR1 and CDR2 are LNHNV and YYDKDF (reference sequence). V was pared by 0 bases and J by 2 bases, with 11 bases between. The CDR3, as DNA: TGTGCCACCAGCAGAGAGTTGGGGGAACCTGGGGCCAACGTCCTGACTTTC. Translation: CATSRELGEPGANVLTF.

The rearrangement joins TRBV12-3 or TRBV12-4 to TRBJ1-2, with a weak D call TRBD1 (5 bases). V lost 5 bases and J 1 base, leaving 11 bases between the germline ends. This CDR3 contains 14 residues. CDR3 sequence: CASSPLDSNYGYTF. The CDR3 DNA sequence: TGTGCCAGCAGTCCCCTAGACAGTAACTATGGCTACACCTTC.

This clonotype was recorded a few times. V and J are TRBV6-2 or TRBV6-3 and TRBJ1-5; D is ambiguous. Deletions cut 6 bases from V and 3 bases from J, with 9 bases between. The CDR3 consists of 13 residues. Germline values: CDR1 MNHEY, CDR2 SVGEGT. In nucleotides, the CDR3 is TGTGCCAGCAGCAACATACCCAATCAGCCCCAGCATTTT. Protein sequence: CASSNIPNQPQHF.